This T cell receptor beta chain came from a study of beta chain features in type 1 diabetes. Turning to the study itself: Across every sample, over 100 million sorted cells were examined in total.

Only one heparinised blood draw was taken per donor, and its volume averaged approximately 120 mL. Notes on the study in general: Any HLA-type effect on TCRB rearrangement remained unresolved here. For patients, the naive, central memory and Treg TCRB repertoires appeared more alike than for healthy donors.

Germline CDR1 SGHNT, CDR2 YYREEE (reference sequence). This CDR3 contains 14 residues. The V gene end was trimmed by 4 bases and the J gene end by 5 bases; junction bases not matched to a gene: 6. The study reverse transcribed the entire isolated RNA, so it sequenced expressed TCRB transcripts. Data came from immunoSEQ multiplex PCR; TCRdb stores just in-frame clones and leaves some out. This table has about 300,000 clones, 7% to 9% appearing once. As to this clone: The antigen is unknown.

The sequenced sample was central memory CD4+ T cells from blood. This receptor was taken from a woman aged 18-29 years in good health. This chain links TRBV5-4 with TRBJ2-5; 9 nucleotides align to TRBD2. CDR3 loop: CASSAGGGRETQYF. The CDR3 nucleotides are TGTGCCAGCAGCGCGGGAGGGGGCCGGGAGACCCAGTACTTC.